The clone carrying this T cell receptor (beta chain) was recorded many times. V was clipped by 3 bases and J by 0 bases, with 17 bases between them. CDR1 SQVTM and CDR2 ANQGSEA come from the germline V gene. The CDR3 runs to 16 residues. TCRdb passed the RT-PCR reads through MiXCR, listing each CDR3 protein once. This table holds approximately 570,000 distinct CDR3 sequences, approximately 7.7% found once. This record belongs to a study of response to subunit inactivated influenza vaccine. The sequence was collected from a man in his fifties or sixties who received an inactivated influenza vaccine. The chain couples TRBV29-1 to TRBJ1-1, with a weak D call TRBD1 (5 bases). The specimen comprised PBMCs from blood, sampled 23 months after vaccination. CDR3 bases: TGCAGCGTTGAGGTCATACCGGGGCAACTGAACACTGAAGCTTTCTTT. As protein: CSVEVIPGQLNTEAFF.